The 9 T cell receptor beta chains below come from one sample, sequenced in a study of T cell responses to AZD1222 COVID-19 vaccine. Some clones are missing from TCRdb's copy, which holds only in-frame ones; the method was immunoSEQ multiplex PCR. The sample shows fewer than 200,000 clones, around 90% of them seen only once. The input for sequencing was peripheral blood, taken on day 0 of MenACWY control vaccination. The receptors derive from an adult in good health.

The chain employs TRBV7-2 and TRBJ2-5, with D unresolved. The V and J ends lost 5 bases and 5 bases respectively, with 18 bases between them. The CDR3 runs 15 residues. Per the germline V gene, CDR1 is SGHTA and CDR2 is FQGNSA. CDR3 region: CASSPRTRSGETQYF. CDR3 bases: TGTGCCAGCAGCCCAAGGACGCGGTCCGGGGAGACCCAGTACTTC.

V is TRBV18 and J is TRBJ1-1, with D hard to call. Per the germline V gene, CDR1 is KGHSH and CDR2 is LQKENI. This CDR3 contains 13 residues. Between the trimmed V and J ends, which lost 3 bases and 3 bases, there was a span of 8 bases. The CDR3 here is CASSPGRYTEAFF. For the CDR3, the DNA is TGTGCCAGCTCACCCGGACGGTACACTGAAGCTTTCTTT.

The rearrangement uses TRBV30 and TRBJ1-1; TRBD1 matches at 7 bases. Looked up from germline, CDR1 is GTSNPN and CDR2 is SVGIG (reference sequence). CDR3 size: 14 residues. Losses at the gene ends were 4 bases for V and 4 bases for J; bases not matched to a gene: 9. This chain's CDR3 is CAWMIGDRGTEAFF. CDR3 nucleotides: TGTGCCTGGATGATAGGGGACAGAGGCACTGAAGCTTTCTTT.

This rearrangement joins TRBV7-9 to TRBJ1-1, with a possible D match to TRBD1 (5 bases). The germline gives CDR1 SEHNR, CDR2 FQNEAQ (reference sequence). The CDR3 contains 13 residues. V lost 3 bases, J lost 6 bases, and 11 bases lay in between. CDR3 nucleotide sequence: TGTGCCAGCAGCTTTGGGGGAGTCCCTGAAGCTTTCTTT. Translated: CASSFGGVPEAFF.

The V and J genes are TRBV9 and TRBJ2-2, with D perhaps matching TRBD1 (6 bases). V was pared by 3 bases and J by 1 base, with 10 bases between. CDR1 SGDLS and CDR2 YYNGEE come from the germline V gene. The CDR3 is 15 amino acids. CDR3 nucleotide sequence: TGTGCCAGCAGCGAGGACAGTAAGAACACCGGGGAGCTGTTTTTT. Protein product: CASSEDSKNTGELFF. Full variable domain (outside the CDR3, taken from reference TRBV9 and TRBJ2-2): DSGVTQTPKHLITATGQRVTLRCSPRSGDLSVYWYQQSLDQGLQFLIQYYNGEERAKGNILERFSAQQFPDLHSELNLSSLELGDSALYFCASSEDSKNTGELFFGEGSRLTVL.

This clone was seen just once. The V call is TRBV27, the J call TRBJ2-5, with a weak D call TRBD2 (5 bases). The CDR3 length is 13 residues. V lost 8 bases and J lost 5, with 15 bases in between. Germline V CDR1 and CDR2: MNHEY, SMNVEV (reference sequence). This chain's CDR3 is CASGRTNLETQYF. In DNA form, the CDR3 reads TGTGCCAGCGGGAGAACTAACTTGGAGACCCAGTACTTC.

The V gene is TRBV27, the J gene TRBJ1-6; no definite D call. The germline CDR1 and CDR2 sequences are MNHEY and SMNVEV (reference sequence). The V gene lost 7 bases and the J gene lost 6 bases, with 13 bases spanning the gap. This CDR3 spans 14 amino acids. As DNA, the CDR3 is TGTGCCAGCACACCACAGAGATCTAATTCACCCCTCCACTTT. Translation gives CASTPQRSNSPLHF.

The rearrangement uses TRBV7-9 and TRBJ1-1, with unresolved D. Germline lookup yields CDR1 SEHNR and CDR2 FQNEAQ (reference sequence). The CDR3 runs to 13 residues. V lost 5 bases to trimming and J lost 8 bases, with 15 bases between them. Written as DNA, the CDR3 is TGTGCCAGCAGCCCGCAGTCTGAAGGCGAAGCTTTCTTT. Amino acids: CASSPQSEGEAFF.

The chain couples TRBV3-1 (or the pseudogene TRBV3-2) to TRBJ2-7, with 10 nucleotides matching TRBD2. Per the germline V gene, CDR1 is LGHDT and CDR2 is YNNKEL (reference sequence). This CDR3 is 18 amino acids long. With 0 bases clipped from V and 2 bases from J, the junction kept 10 bases outside the gene matches. The CDR3 DNA is TGTGCCAGCAGCCAAGATCACCGACTAGCGGGCGCAGCCTACGAGCAGTACTTC. Translated: CASSQDHRLAGAAYEQYF.